This TCR beta chain was recorded in a study of blood T cell repertoires in COVID-19. In the study overall: The United States, Italy and Spain were the sources of the acute and convalescent COVID-19 samples. PBMCs, B-cell-depleted T cells, or T cells were the source of the cDNA or gDNA that made up the material.

Per the authors' pipeline: The assay estimated nucleated cells by amplifying reference gene primers. Assay used: immunoSEQ multiplex PCR; TCRdb lists only in-frame clones, some missing. V and J calls and clone size are those listed in that table; D and trimming were worked out from the DNA. The table shows about 180,000 clones, with roughly 88% occurring only once. From germline, CDR1 is MDHEN and CDR2 SYDVKM. The V end was cut by 10 bases, the J end by 0 bases, with 10 bases between. The CDR3 is 13 residues long. The chain uses TRBV28 and TRBJ1-5; D is undetermined. What was sequenced was peripheral blood. This receptor was identified in a man in his sixties with acute or convalescent COVID-19. As DNA, the CDR3 is TGTGCCACCCAGCGTTATAGCAATCAGCCCCAGCATTTT. Translating gives CATQRYSNQPQHF.